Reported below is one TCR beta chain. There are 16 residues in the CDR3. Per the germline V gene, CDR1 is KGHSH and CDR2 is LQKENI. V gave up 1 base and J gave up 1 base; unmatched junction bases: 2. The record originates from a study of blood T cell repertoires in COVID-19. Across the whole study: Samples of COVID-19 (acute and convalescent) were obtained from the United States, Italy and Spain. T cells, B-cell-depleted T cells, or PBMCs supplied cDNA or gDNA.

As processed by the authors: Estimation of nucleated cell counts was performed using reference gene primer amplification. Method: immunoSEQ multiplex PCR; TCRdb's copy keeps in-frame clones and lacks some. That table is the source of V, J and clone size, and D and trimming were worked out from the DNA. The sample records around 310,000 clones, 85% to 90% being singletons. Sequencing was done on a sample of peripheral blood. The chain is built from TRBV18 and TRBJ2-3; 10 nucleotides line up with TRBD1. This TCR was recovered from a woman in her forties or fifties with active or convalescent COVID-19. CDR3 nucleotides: TGTGCCAGCTCACCACGAGGGACAGGGGGCACAGATACGCAGTATTTT. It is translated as CASSPRGTGGTDTQYF.